This T cell receptor beta chain was sequenced during a study of cytomegalovirus exposure and HLA in healthy donors. The wider study: Earlier results showed 120 million or so unique TCR beta sequences derived from some 180 million T cells.

The CDR3 is 17 amino acids. Germline V gene sequence: CDR1 SGHDN, CDR2 FVKESK. Unmatched junction bases numbered 7, after V lost 1 base and J lost 1 base. The study, taken as a whole, reports: It has been reported that TCR beta sequences accurately predicted the HLA-A and HLA-B alleles of most subjects.

The PCR ran on 60 Vbeta and 13 Jbeta primers. Some clones are missing from TCRdb's copy, which holds only in-frame ones; the method was immunoSEQ multiplex PCR. Of 95,000 to 130,000 clones listed, less than 80% are singletons. This clone was counted only a few times. The antigen remains unidentified. The chain has TRBV14 and TRBJ2-1; TRBD2 aligns across 7 bases. This TCR came from a woman between 35 and 50 years old in good health and CMV-seropositive. The specimen sequenced was PBMCs. This CDR3 reads CASSQVSGGFSYNEQFF. CDR3 sequence (DNA): TGTGCCAGCAGCCAAGTCTCCGGGGGGTTTTCCTACAATGAGCAGTTCTTC.